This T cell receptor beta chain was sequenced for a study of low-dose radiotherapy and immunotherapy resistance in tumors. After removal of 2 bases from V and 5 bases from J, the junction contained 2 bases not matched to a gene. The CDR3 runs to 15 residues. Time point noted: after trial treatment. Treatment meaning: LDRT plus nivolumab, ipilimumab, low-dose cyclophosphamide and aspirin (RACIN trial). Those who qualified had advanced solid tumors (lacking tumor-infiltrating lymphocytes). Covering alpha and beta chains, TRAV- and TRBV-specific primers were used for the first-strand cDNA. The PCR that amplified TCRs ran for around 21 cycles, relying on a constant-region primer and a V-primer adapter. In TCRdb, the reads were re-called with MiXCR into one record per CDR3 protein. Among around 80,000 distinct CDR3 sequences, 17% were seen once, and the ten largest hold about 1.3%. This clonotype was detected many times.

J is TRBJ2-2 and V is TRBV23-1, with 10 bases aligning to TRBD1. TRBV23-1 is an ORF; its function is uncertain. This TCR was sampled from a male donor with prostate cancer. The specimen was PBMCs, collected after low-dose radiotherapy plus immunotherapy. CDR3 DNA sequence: TGCGCCAGCAGTCAAGGGACAGGGGTAACCGGGGAGCTGTTTTTT. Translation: CASSQGTGVTGELFF.